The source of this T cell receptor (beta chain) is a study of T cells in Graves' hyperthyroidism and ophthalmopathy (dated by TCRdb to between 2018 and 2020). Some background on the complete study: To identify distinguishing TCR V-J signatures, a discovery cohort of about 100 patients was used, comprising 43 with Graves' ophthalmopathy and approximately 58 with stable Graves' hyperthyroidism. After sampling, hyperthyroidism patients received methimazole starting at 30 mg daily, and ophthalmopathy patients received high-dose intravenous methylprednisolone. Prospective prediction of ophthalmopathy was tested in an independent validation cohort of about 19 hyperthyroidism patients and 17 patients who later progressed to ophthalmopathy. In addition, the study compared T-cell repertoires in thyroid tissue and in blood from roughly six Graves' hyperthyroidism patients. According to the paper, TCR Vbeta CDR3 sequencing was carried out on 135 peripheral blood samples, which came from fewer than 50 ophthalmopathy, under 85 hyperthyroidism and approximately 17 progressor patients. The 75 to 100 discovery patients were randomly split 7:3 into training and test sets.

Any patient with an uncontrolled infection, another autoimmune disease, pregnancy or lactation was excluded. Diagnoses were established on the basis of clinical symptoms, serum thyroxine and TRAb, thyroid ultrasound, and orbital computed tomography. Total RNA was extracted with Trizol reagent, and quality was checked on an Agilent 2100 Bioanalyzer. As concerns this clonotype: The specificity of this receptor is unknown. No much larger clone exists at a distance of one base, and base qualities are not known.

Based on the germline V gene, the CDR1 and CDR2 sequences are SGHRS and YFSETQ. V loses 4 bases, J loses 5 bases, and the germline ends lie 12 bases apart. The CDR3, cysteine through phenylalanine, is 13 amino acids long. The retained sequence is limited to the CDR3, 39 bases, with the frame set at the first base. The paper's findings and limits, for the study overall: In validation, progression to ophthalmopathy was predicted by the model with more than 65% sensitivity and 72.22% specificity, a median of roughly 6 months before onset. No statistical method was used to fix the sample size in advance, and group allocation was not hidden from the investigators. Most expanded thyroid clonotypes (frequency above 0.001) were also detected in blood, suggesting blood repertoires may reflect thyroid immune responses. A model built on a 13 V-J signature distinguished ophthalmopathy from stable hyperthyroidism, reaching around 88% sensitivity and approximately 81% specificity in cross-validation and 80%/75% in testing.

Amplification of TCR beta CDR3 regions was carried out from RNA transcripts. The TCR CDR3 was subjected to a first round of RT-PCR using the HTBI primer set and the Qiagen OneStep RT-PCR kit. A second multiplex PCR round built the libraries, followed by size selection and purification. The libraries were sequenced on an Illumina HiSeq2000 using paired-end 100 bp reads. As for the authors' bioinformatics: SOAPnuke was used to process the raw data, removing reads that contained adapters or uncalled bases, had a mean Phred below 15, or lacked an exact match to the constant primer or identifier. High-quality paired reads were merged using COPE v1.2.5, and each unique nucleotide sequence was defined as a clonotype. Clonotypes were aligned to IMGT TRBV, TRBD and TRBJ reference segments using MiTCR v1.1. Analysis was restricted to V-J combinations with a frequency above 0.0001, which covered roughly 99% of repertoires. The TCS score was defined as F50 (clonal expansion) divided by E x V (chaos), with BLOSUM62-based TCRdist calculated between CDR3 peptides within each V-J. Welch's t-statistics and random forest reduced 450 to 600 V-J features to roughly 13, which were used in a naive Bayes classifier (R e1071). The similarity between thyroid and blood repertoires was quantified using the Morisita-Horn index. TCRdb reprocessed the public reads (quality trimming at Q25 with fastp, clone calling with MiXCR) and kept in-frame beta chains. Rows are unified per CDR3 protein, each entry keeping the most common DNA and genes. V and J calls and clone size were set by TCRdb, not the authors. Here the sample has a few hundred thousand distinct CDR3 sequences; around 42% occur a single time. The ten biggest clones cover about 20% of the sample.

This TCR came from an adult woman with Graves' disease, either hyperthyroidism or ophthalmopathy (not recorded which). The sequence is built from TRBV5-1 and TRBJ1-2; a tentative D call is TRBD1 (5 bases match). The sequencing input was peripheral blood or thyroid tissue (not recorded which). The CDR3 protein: CASSPSTAYGYTF. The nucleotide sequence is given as TGCGCCAGCAGCCCTTCGACAGCGTATGGCTACACCTTC.